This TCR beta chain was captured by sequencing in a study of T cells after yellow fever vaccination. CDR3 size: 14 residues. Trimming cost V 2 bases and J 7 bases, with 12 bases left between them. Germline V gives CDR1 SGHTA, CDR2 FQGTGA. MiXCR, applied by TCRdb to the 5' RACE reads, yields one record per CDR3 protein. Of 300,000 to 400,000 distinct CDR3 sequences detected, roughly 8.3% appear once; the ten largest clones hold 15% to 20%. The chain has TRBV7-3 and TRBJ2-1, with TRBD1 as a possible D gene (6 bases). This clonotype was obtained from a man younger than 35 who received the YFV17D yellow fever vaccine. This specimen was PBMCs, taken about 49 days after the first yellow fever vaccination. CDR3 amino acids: CASSLYSRGNEQFF. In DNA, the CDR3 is TGTGCCAGCAGCTTATATTCCAGGGGAAATGAGCAGTTCTTC.